The T cell receptor (beta chain) under discussion was sequenced for a study of blood T cell repertoires in COVID-19. The CDR3 is 17 amino acids. In germline, CDR1 is SGDLS, CDR2 YYNGEE. The J segment lost 2 bases and the V segment lost 3 bases, leaving 6 bases of the junction unmatched. Repertoires were generated with immunoSEQ multiplex PCR, while TCRdb's copy carries only in-frame clones and drops some. The table has 270,000 or so clones, around 89% seen once. This chain connects TRBV9 to TRBJ2-2, with 11 bases matching TRBD2. This clonotype was sampled from a woman aged 25-40 years with acute COVID-19. Sequencing was carried out using PBMCs or T cells enriched from blood (not recorded which). The CDR3 loop is CASSEKLAGENTGELFF. The CDR3 DNA sequence: TGTGCCAGCAGCGAGAAACTAGCGGGAGAAAACACCGGGGAGCTGTTTTTT.